Listed below are T cell receptor beta chains from one sample, sequenced in a study of technical replicates of blood from a few donors. Generated by immunoSEQ multiplex PCR, the TCRdb table keeps only in-frame clones and is missing some. Seen here are approximately 81,000 clones, approximately 94% observed once, and the top ten hold 0.36%. Sequencing was performed on T cells isolated from PBMCs. The receptor set was obtained from a human donor in good health. CDR3s include the opening cysteine and the closing phenylalanine or tryptophan. The D gene is left open where the match is weak. Expanded clones get a size class; other rows say once, few or many, or leave the size out.

v_call: TRBV9; clone_size: -; d_call: -; j_call: TRBJ2-7; cdr3_nt: TGTGCCAGCAGCCCCTCAGGGGGGAGCTCCTACGAGCAGTACTTC; cdr3_aa: CASSPSGGSSYEQYF
v_call: TRBV19; clone_size: -; d_call: -; j_call: TRBJ1-2; cdr3_nt: TGTGCCAGTAGTATACCTAATCGACAGAGCTCCTATGGCTACACCTTC; cdr3_aa: CASSIPNRQSSYGYTF
v_call: TRBV4-1; clone_size: -; d_call: TRBD1; j_call: TRBJ2-5; cdr3_nt: TGCGCCAGCAGCCCAGGACAGGGGCGAGAGACCCAGTACTTC; cdr3_aa: CASSPGQGRETQYF
v_call: TRBV29-1; clone_size: -; d_call: -; j_call: TRBJ2-1; cdr3_nt: TGCAGCCTCGGGGGTAGCGGTAGCTCCTACAATGAGCAGTTCTTC; cdr3_aa: CSLGGSGSSYNEQFF
v_call: TRBV6-6; clone_size: -; d_call: -; j_call: TRBJ2-1; cdr3_nt: TGTGCCAGCAGAGTCGGGAGCCCGTACAATGAGCAGTTCTTC; cdr3_aa: CASRVGSPYNEQFF
v_call: TRBV29-1; clone_size: -; d_call: TRBD1; j_call: TRBJ2-3; cdr3_nt: TGCAGCGGGGACAGGGGTAGTACAGATACGCAGTATTTT; cdr3_aa: CSGDRGSTDTQYF
v_call: TRBV5-4; clone_size: -; d_call: TRBD1; j_call: TRBJ2-7; cdr3_nt: TGTGCCAGCAGCTTGGGGACAGGCCGCGAGCAGTACTTC; cdr3_aa: CASSLGTGREQYF
v_call: TRBV27; clone_size: -; d_call: -; j_call: TRBJ2-1; cdr3_nt: TGTGCCAGCAGCTTTCGGGTTGGCGAGCAGTTCTTC; cdr3_aa: CASSFRVGEQFF
v_call: TRBV30; clone_size: -; d_call: -; j_call: TRBJ1-5; cdr3_nt: TGTGCCTGGAGTGGGGTAGGGGGTAGCAATCAGCCCCAGCATTTT; cdr3_aa: CAWSGVGGSNQPQHF
v_call: TRBV2; clone_size: -; d_call: TRBD2; j_call: TRBJ2-4; cdr3_nt: TGTGCCAGCAGTCCACTAGCGGGAGGTAAAAACATTCAGTACTTC; cdr3_aa: CASSPLAGGKNIQYF
v_call: TRBV6-5; clone_size: -; d_call: TRBD2; j_call: TRBJ2-7; cdr3_nt: TGTGCCAGCAGACTAGCGGAGATAATCTACGAGCAGTACTTC; cdr3_aa: CASRLAEIIYEQYF
v_call: TRBV2; clone_size: -; d_call: TRBD2; j_call: TRBJ2-2; cdr3_nt: TGTGCCAGCGATTCGTTTGGGACTAAGAACACCGGGGAGCTGTTTTTT; cdr3_aa: CASDSFGTKNTGELFF
v_call: TRBV9; clone_size: once; d_call: TRBD1; j_call: TRBJ1-5; cdr3_nt: TGTGCCAGCAGCGTAGGAGGGGGCGAGGGTCAGCCCCAGCATTTT; cdr3_aa: CASSVGGGEGQPQHF
v_call: TRBV9; clone_size: -; d_call: TRBD2; j_call: TRBJ2-2; cdr3_nt: TGTGCCAGCAGCGAGGGGACTACTAACACCGGGGAGCTGTTTTTT; cdr3_aa: CASSEGTTNTGELFF
v_call: TRBV7-2; clone_size: -; d_call: -; j_call: TRBJ1-1; cdr3_nt: TGTGCCAGCAGCCGGGACACCTGGAACACTGAAGCTTTCTTT; cdr3_aa: CASSRDTWNTEAFF
v_call: TRBV7-9; clone_size: -; d_call: -; j_call: TRBJ2-1; cdr3_nt: TGTGCCAGCAGCTTAGCGCCGGGAAGTGAGCAGTTCTTC; cdr3_aa: CASSLAPGSEQFF
v_call: TRBV7-3; clone_size: -; d_call: TRBD2; j_call: TRBJ2-5; cdr3_nt: TGTGCCAGCAGTGGGTCGTCTAGCGGACAAGAGACCCAGTACTTC; cdr3_aa: CASSGSSSGQETQYF
v_call: TRBV5-1; clone_size: -; d_call: -; j_call: TRBJ1-1; cdr3_nt: TGCGCCAGCAGCTTGGGCCCACTCAGGTCGAACACTGAAGCTTTCTTT; cdr3_aa: CASSLGPLRSNTEAFF
v_call: TRBV28; clone_size: -; d_call: -; j_call: TRBJ1-5; cdr3_nt: TGTGCCAGCAGTTTGGCCAATCAGCCCCAGCATTTT; cdr3_aa: CASSLANQPQHF
v_call: TRBV7-2; clone_size: -; d_call: TRBD1; j_call: TRBJ2-1; cdr3_nt: TGTGCCAGTAAGTACAGGGGCTCCTACAATGAGCAGTTCTTC; cdr3_aa: CASKYRGSYNEQFF
v_call: TRBV21-1; clone_size: -; d_call: -; j_call: TRBJ2-5; cdr3_nt: TGTGCCAGCAGCAAAGTTGGGGGGGTGAAATGGGAGACCCAGTACTTC; cdr3_aa: CASSKVGGVKWETQYF
v_call: TRBV19; clone_size: -; d_call: -; j_call: TRBJ1-5; cdr3_nt: TGTGCCAGTAGTGTCCAGGCCACCAATCAGCCCCAGCATTTT; cdr3_aa: CASSVQATNQPQHF
v_call: TRBV30; clone_size: -; d_call: TRBD1; j_call: TRBJ2-2; cdr3_nt: TGTGCCTGGGGGACAGGGGGCCCCACGAACACCGGGGAGCTGTTTTTT; cdr3_aa: CAWGTGGPTNTGELFF
v_call: TRBV5-5; clone_size: -; d_call: -; j_call: TRBJ2-3; cdr3_nt: TGTGCCAGCAGCCCGAGAGGTGTCACAGATACGCAGTATTTT; cdr3_aa: CASSPRGVTDTQYF
v_call: TRBV7-9; clone_size: -; d_call: TRBD2; j_call: TRBJ2-1; cdr3_nt: TGTGCCAGCAGCTTGGTGGGGCTAGCGGGCTACAATGAGCAGTTCTTC; cdr3_aa: CASSLVGLAGYNEQFF
v_call: TRBV7-9; clone_size: -; d_call: TRBD2; j_call: TRBJ2-7; cdr3_nt: TGTGCCAGCAGCCCCAGCGGGAGGAGCTCCTACGAGCAGTACTTC; cdr3_aa: CASSPSGRSSYEQYF